One and the same sample provided the 8 T cell receptor beta chains below, sequenced in a study of blood T cell repertoires in COVID-19. Profiling relied on immunoSEQ multiplex PCR, and the TCRdb table lists in-frame clones only, not all of them. The sample contains fewer than 350,000 clones, approximately 85% of which appear only once. The sequenced sample consisted of peripheral blood. All receptors come from a human donor in a cohort sampled during active COVID-19.

The chain links TRBV6-4 to TRBJ2-1; TRBD2 aligns across 7 bases. The CDR3 spans 15 residues. The germline V gene has CDR1 MRHNA and CDR2 SNTAGT. V shed 3 bases and J 6 bases; nucleotides not matched to a gene: 8. Here the CDR3 DNA reads TGTGCCAGCAGTGAAGCGGGGATGGGATCCAATGAGCAGTTCTTC. Protein sequence: CASSEAGMGSNEQFF.

CDR3 DNA sequence: TGTGCCAGTAGTATAGCAGGGGTAAGCTCCTACGAGCAGTACTTC. Translated: CASSIAGVSSYEQYF. The V call is TRBV19, the J call TRBJ2-7; D is possibly TRBD1 (6 bases). The germline V gene has CDR1 LNHDA and CDR2 SQIVND (reference sequence). Trimming removed 1 base from V and 0 bases from J, with 10 bases in between. The CDR3 has 15 amino acids.

The V gene is TRBV2, the J gene TRBJ2-7; tentatively, D is TRBD1 (6 bases). The CDR3 is made up of 14 amino acids. Looked up from germline, CDR1 is SNHLY and CDR2 is FYNNEI. V was cut by 4 bases and J by 7 bases, with 17 bases left in between. The CDR3 here is CASSVEAGDREQYF. CDR3 in DNA: TGTGCCAGCAGTGTGGAGGCAGGGGATCGGGAGCAGTACTTC.

This chain connects TRBV18 to TRBJ2-7; D is perhaps TRBD1 (5 bases). The length of the CDR3 is 15 residues. Deletions cut 6 bases from V and 4 bases from J, with 19 bases between. Germline-derived CDR1 and CDR2 are KGHSH and LQKENI. The CDR3 protein is CASSAVGQGLYEQYF. In nucleotides, the CDR3 is TGTGCCAGCTCCGCGGTTGGGCAGGGTCTATACGAGCAGTACTTC.

This chain links TRBV30 with TRBJ1-1; D ambiguous. CDR3 length: 13 amino acids. In germline, CDR1 is GTSNPN, CDR2 SVGIG (reference sequence). V lost 0 bases and J lost 0, with 5 bases in between. The CDR3 DNA follows: TGTGCCTGGAGTGTACATGTGAACACTGAAGCTTTCTTT. Translating gives CAWSVHVNTEAFF.

The chain combines TRBV7-9 with TRBJ1-2; 8 nucleotides match TRBD1. The length of the CDR3 is 16 residues. V was pared by 2 bases and J by 4 bases, with 9 bases of the junction left unmatched. Germline V gene data show CDR1 as SEHNR and CDR2 as FQNEAQ (reference sequence). The CDR3 coding sequence is TGTGCCAGCAGCTTACGGACTCCAGGGGGCGGCTATGGCTACACCTTC. This translates into CASSLRTPGGGYGYTF.

Comments on this clone: Within the sample, other DNA sequences also encode this same CDR3. V and J are TRBV20-1 and TRBJ1-3; no clear D gene. V was cut by 6 bases and J by 2 bases, with 5 bases left in between. Looked up from germline, CDR1 is DFQATT and CDR2 is SNEGSKA (reference sequence). The CDR3 is made up of 11 amino acids. The CDR3 loop reads CSAQTGNTIYF. As DNA, the CDR3 is TGCAGTGCCCAGACTGGAAACACCATATATTTT.

J is TRBJ2-2 and V is TRBV10-3; a weak D match, TRBD1 (6 bases). Trimming cost V 7 bases and J 1 base, with 13 bases left between them. The CDR3 extends over 15 amino acids. CDR1 and CDR2 from the germline V gene are ENHRY and SYGVKD. In DNA, the CDR3 is TGTGCCATCAACCCCGGGACACAGAACACCGGGGAGCTGTTTTTT. This encodes CAINPGTQNTGELFF.